A single T cell receptor beta chain is shown here with its context. This CDR3 is also generated by other DNA sequences in the sample. The data were produced by immunoSEQ multiplex PCR, yet TCRdb's version contains in-frame clones alone and is incomplete. The sample yields around 49,000 clones, around nine tenths seen once. The data stem from a study of control samples from healthy donors and cancer patients. This CDR3 contains 12 residues. Trimming shortened V by 2 bases and J by 7 bases, and 9 bases separated the two germline ends. CDR1 and CDR2 from the germline V gene are GTSNPN and SVGIG (reference sequence).

The chain employs TRBV30 and TRBJ1-5, with D unclear. This sequence was found in a man in his forties with colorectal cancer. The sample taken for sequencing was PBMCs. CDR3 amino acids: CAWSRGNQPQHF. Here the CDR3 DNA reads TGTGCCTGGAGTAGAGGTAACCAGCCCCAGCATTTT.